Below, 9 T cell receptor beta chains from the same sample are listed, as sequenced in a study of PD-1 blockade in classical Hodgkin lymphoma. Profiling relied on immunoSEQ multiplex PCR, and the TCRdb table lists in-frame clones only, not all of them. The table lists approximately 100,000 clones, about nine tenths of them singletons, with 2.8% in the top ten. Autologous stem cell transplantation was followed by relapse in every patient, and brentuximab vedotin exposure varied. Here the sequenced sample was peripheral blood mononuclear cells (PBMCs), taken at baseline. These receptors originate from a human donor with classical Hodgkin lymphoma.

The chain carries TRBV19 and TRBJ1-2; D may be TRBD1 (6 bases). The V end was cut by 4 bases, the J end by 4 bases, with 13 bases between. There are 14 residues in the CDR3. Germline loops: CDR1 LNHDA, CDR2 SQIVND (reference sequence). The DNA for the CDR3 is TGTGCCAGTAGTACCCCGGGGGCGACCTATGGCTACACCTTC. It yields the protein CASSTPGATYGYTF.

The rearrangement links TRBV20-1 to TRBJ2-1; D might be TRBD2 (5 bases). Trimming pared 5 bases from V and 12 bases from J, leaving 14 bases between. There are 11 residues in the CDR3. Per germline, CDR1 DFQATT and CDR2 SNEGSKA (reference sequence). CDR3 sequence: CSAPEDGLQFF. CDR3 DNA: TGCAGTGCTCCCGAGGACGGACTGCAGTTCTTC.

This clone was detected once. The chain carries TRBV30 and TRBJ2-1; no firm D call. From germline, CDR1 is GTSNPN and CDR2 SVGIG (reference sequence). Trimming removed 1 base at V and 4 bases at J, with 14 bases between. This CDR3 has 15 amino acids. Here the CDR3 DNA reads TGTGCCTGGAGTGGGGGTAAGGGTGCATACAATGAGCAGTTCTTC. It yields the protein CAWSGGKGAYNEQFF. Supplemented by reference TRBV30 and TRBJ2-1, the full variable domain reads SQTIHQWPATLVQPVGSPLSLECTVEGTSNPNLYWYRQAAGRGLQLLFYSVGIGQISSEVPQNLSASRPQDRQFILSSKKLLLSDSGFYLCAWSGGKGAYNEQFFGPGTRLTVL.

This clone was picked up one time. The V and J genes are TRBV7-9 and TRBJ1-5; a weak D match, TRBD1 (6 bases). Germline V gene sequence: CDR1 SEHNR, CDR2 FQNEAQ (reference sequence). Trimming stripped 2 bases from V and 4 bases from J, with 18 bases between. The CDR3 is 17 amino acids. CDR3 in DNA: TGTGCCAGCAGCTTAATCACTGGCACAGGGCGGAATCAGCCCCAGCATTTT. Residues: CASSLITGTGRNQPQHF.

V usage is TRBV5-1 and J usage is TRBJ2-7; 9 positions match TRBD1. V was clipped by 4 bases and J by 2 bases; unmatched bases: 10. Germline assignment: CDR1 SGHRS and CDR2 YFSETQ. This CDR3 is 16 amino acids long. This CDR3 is CASSRSTGGPTYEQYF. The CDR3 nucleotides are TGCGCCAGCAGCCGAAGCACAGGGGGCCCCACCTACGAGCAGTACTTC.

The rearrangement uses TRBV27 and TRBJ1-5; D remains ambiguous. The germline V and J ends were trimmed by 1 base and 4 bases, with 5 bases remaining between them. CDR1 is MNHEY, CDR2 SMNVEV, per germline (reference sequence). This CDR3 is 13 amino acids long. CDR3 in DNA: TGTGCCAGCAGTTTATGGACGAATCAGCCCCAGCATTTT. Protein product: CASSLWTNQPQHF.

The CDR3 sequence: CASSLGLGPTVHNEQFF. The CDR3 coding sequence is TGTGCCAGCAGCTTGGGCTTAGGGCCTACGGTACACAATGAGCAGTTCTTC. The chain is built from TRBV5-4 and TRBJ2-1, with D uncertain. Germline CDR1 reads SGHNT; CDR2 reads YYREEE (reference sequence). This CDR3 is 17 amino acids long. V was cut by 0 bases and J by 5 bases, with 18 bases left in between. Based on the CDR3 plus reference TRBV5-4 and TRBJ2-1, the full variable domain is ETGVTQSPTHLIKTRGQQVTLRCSSQSGHNTVSWYQQALGQGPQFIFQYYREEENGRGNFPPRFSGLQFPNYSSELNVNALELDDSALYLCASSLGLGPTVHNEQFFGPGTRLTVL.

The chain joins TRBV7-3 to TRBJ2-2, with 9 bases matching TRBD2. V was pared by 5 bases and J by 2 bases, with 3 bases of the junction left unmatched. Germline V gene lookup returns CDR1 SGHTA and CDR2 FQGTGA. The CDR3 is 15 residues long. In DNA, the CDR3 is TGTGCCAGCAGCCCGGGACTAGCCAACACCGGGGAGCTGTTTTTT. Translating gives CASSPGLANTGELFF.

CDR3 sequence (DNA): TGTGCCAGCAGCTTGGGGACCACCGGGGAGCTGTTTTTT. Amino acid sequence: CASSLGTTGELFF. This sequence joins TRBV5-4 and TRBJ2-2; D is unclear. Germline V gives CDR1 SGHNT, CDR2 YYREEE (reference sequence). The CDR3 is made up of 13 amino acids. With 0 bases removed from V and 4 bases from J, the gap between germline ends came to 4 bases.